This T cell receptor beta chain emerged from a study of control samples from healthy donors and cancer patients (dated by TCRdb to 2019 to 2021). The method behind the library was the immunoSEQ multiplex PCR assay. This is the immuneACCESS table as TCRdb keeps it, with only in-frame sequences that have V and J called. A part of the clones is gone; compared with another copy, unresolved V genes explain less than half, and the rest is unexplained. This sample comprises about 120,000 clones, around 92% of them detected only once. The ten top clones hold around 0.52% of the sample. Inclusive of the bounding cysteine and phenylalanine, the CDR3 is 12 residues long. Kept here is only the CDR3 DNA, which spans 36 bases and is read in frame from base 1. With regard to this clone: Its antigen is currently not known. There are no base qualities to consult, and no much larger clone falls within one base.

This clonotype was obtained from a man older than 75 with head and neck cancer. Recombination linked TRBV21-1 to TRBJ1-1; TRBD1 was called by the table and not checked on the DNA. TRBV21-1 is given as a pseudogene. Material for sequencing was PBMCs. The CDR3: CASSKKTGEAFF. The nucleotides read TGTGCCAGCAGCAAGAAAACAGGGGAAGCTTTCTTT.